This is a list of T cell receptor beta chains from one sample in a study of cytomegalovirus exposure and HLA in healthy donors. Assay: immunoSEQ multiplex PCR; the TCRdb copy retains only in-frame clones and omits some. In the table there are about 130,000 clones, approximately 61% of which are singletons. The sequenced sample consisted of PBMCs. These receptors all stem from a human donor in good health. Each CDR3 is given with its conserved first and last residue. Expanded clones get a size class; other rows say once, few or many, or leave the size out.

v_gene: TRBV7-9
j_gene: TRBJ2-7
abundance: NA
CDR3aa: CASSLERTGEYEQYF

v_gene: TRBV28
j_gene: TRBJ2-7
abundance: NA
CDR3aa: CASSPQGISYEQYF

v_gene: TRBV19
j_gene: TRBJ2-7
abundance: few
CDR3aa: CASSEGVPYEQYF

v_gene: TRBV9
j_gene: TRBJ2-1
abundance: NA
CDR3aa: CASSVEREVVNEQFF

v_gene: TRBV27
j_gene: TRBJ2-7
abundance: NA
CDR3aa: CASSDIIPGTSGIYEQYF

v_gene: TRBV5-1
j_gene: TRBJ2-7
abundance: NA
CDR3aa: CASSLFSGQGKGEQCF

v_gene: TRBV28
j_gene: TRBJ2-7
abundance: once
CDR3aa: CASRIYSGSYEQYF

v_gene: TRBV7-9
j_gene: TRBJ2-1
abundance: NA
CDR3aa: CASTLVAANNEQFF

v_gene: TRBV28
j_gene: TRBJ2-7
abundance: NA
CDR3aa: CASSLLGQHYEQYF

v_gene: TRBV4-1
j_gene: TRBJ2-1
abundance: NA
CDR3aa: CASSQGGGQGPTYNEQFF

v_gene: TRBV5-1
j_gene: TRBJ2-1
abundance: NA
CDR3aa: CASSLGGGLYNEQFF

v_gene: TRBV19
j_gene: TRBJ2-1
abundance: NA
CDR3aa: CASIGGTSSYNEQFF

v_gene: TRBV27
j_gene: TRBJ1-5
abundance: few
CDR3aa: CASSQTGGNQPQHF

v_gene: TRBV11-3
j_gene: TRBJ2-1
abundance: NA
CDR3aa: CASSPDQGGNEQFF